One sample yielded the 14 T cell receptor beta chains listed below, sequenced in a study of cytomegalovirus exposure and HLA in healthy donors. PCR employed 60 Vbeta and 13 Jbeta primers. Profiling relied on immunoSEQ multiplex PCR, and the TCRdb table lists in-frame clones only, not all of them. The table includes some 190,000 clones, 75% to 90% detected once. The specimen was PBMCs. All receptors come from a woman aged 25 to 39 in good health and CMV-seronegative.

The V and J genes are TRBV19 and TRBJ2-2; a possible D gene is TRBD1 (5 bases). Germline CDR1 reads LNHDA; CDR2 reads SQIVND (reference sequence). The CDR3 is 15 residues long. Trimming took off 3 bases at V and 0 bases at J, with 8 bases between the two ends. The chain's CDR3 is CASSITRANTGELFF. CDR3 nucleotides: TGTGCCAGTAGTATCACCAGGGCGAACACCGGGGAGCTGTTTTTT.

The chain combines TRBV5-5 with TRBJ2-7, with D perhaps matching TRBD2 (6 bases). The V gene lost 2 bases and the J gene lost 5 bases, with 14 bases spanning the gap. The germline CDR1 and CDR2 sequences are SGHKS and YYEKEE (reference sequence). The CDR3 extends over 14 amino acids. Here the CDR3 reads CASSLGRPGHEQYF. CDR3 in DNA: TGTGCCAGCAGCTTAGGGAGGCCAGGACACGAGCAGTACTTC.

J is TRBJ2-7 and V is TRBV6-6, with 9 bases lining up with TRBD1. V shed 2 bases, J shed 5 bases, and the junction held 10 bases outside the gene matches. Germline V gene data show CDR1 as MNHNY and CDR2 as SVGAGI (reference sequence). This CDR3 has 16 residues. Written as DNA, the CDR3 is TGTGCCAGCAGTTACCCCCGTCCCGGACAGGGGAACGAGCAGTACTTC. Amino acids: CASSYPRPGQGNEQYF.

The rearrangement links TRBV6-1 to TRBJ2-7; D possibly matches TRBD1 or TRBD2 (5 bases each). Germline lookup yields CDR1 MNHNS and CDR2 SASEGT. The germline V and J ends were trimmed by 10 bases and 7 bases, with 14 bases remaining between them. This CDR3 is 11 amino acids long. The CDR3 nucleotides are TGTGCCACCAGGGAGTCGTGGGAGCAGTACTTC. Translation: CATRESWEQYF.

The chain employs TRBV18 and TRBJ2-5, with 7 bases identical to TRBD1. The V gene's germline CDR1 is KGHSH and CDR2 LQKENI. The ends lost 5 bases at V and 5 bases at J; junction bases unmatched: 11. CDR3 length equals 15 residues. The CDR3 region is CASSSRRGGAETQYF. The CDR3 bases are TGTGCCAGCTCATCACGACGAGGGGGCGCGGAGACCCAGTACTTC.

This chain joins TRBV19 and TRBJ1-1; D not certain. The CDR3 has 15 amino acids. In germline, CDR1 is LNHDA, CDR2 SQIVND (reference sequence). Trimming removed 2 bases at V and 2 bases at J, with 12 bases between. The CDR3 reads CASSINLVENTEAFF. DNA for the CDR3: TGTGCCAGTAGTATAAACCTGGTAGAAAACACTGAAGCTTTCTTT.

The chain uses TRBV28 and TRBJ1-2; D is possibly TRBD1 (5 bases). Trimming took 5 bases from V and 7 from J, leaving 14 bases between them. The CDR3 contains 13 residues. Germline CDR1 is MDHEN and CDR2 is SYDVKM. CDR3 sequence reads: CASSRPRGLGYTF. CDR3 bases: TGTGCCAGCAGTCGTCCGAGGGGACTTGGCTACACCTTC.

The CDR3 spells CASSVGTTPRTDTQYF. The DNA of the CDR3 is TGCGCCAGCAGCGTGGGGACTACACCACGCACAGATACGCAGTATTTT. The chain recombines TRBV5-1 with TRBJ2-3; TRBD2 aligns across 7 bases. Germline-derived CDR1 and CDR2 are SGHRS and YFSETQ. V was clipped by 4 bases and J by 1 base; unmatched bases: 9. The CDR3 has 16 residues.

V usage is TRBV29-1 and J usage is TRBJ2-1, with 8 positions matching TRBD2. The length of the CDR3 is 13 residues. Germline CDR1 SQVTM, CDR2 ANQGSEA. V shed 4 bases and J 7 bases; nucleotides not matched to a gene: 6. CDR3 sequence: CSVGPGGMNEQFF. The CDR3 DNA reads TGCAGCGTTGGGCCGGGGGGGATGAATGAGCAGTTCTTC.

The chain is built from TRBV28 and TRBJ2-5, with D tentatively TRBD2 (6 bases). Trimming took 2 bases from V and 9 from J, leaving 22 bases between them. Germline CDR1 and CDR2: MDHEN and SYDVKM. The CDR3 is 16 amino acids. CDR3: CASSLQELAQTGAQYF. CDR3 coding DNA: TGTGCCAGCAGTTTACAGGAGCTAGCTCAAACGGGGGCCCAGTACTTC.

This clone was observed a few times. This sequence joins TRBV2 and TRBJ2-5; 10 bases align to TRBD2. This CDR3 has 14 residues. Germline CDR1 reads SNHLY; CDR2 reads FYNNEI. Trimming removed 5 bases from V and 5 bases from J; junction bases left unmatched: 5. CDR3 loop: CASSKRTSGETQYF. The DNA of the CDR3 is TGTGCCAGCAGTAAGAGGACTAGCGGCGAGACCCAGTACTTC. Using reference TRBV2 and TRBJ2-5 for the parts outside the CDR3, the full variable domain is EPEVTQTPSHQVTQMGQEVILRCVPISNHLYFYWYRQILGQKVEFLVSFYNNEISEKSEIFDDQFSVERPDGSNFTLKIRSTKLEDSAMYFCASSKRTSGETQYFGPGTRLLVL.

This clone was found once. The J gene is TRBJ2-1, the V gene TRBV6-6, with 11 bases fitting TRBD2. The germline CDR1 and CDR2 sequences are MNHNY and SVGAGI (reference sequence). CDR3 size: 16 residues. J lost 2 bases, V lost 2 bases, and 2 bases had no gene match. CDR3 DNA: TGTGCCAGCAGTTACCCTAGCGGGAGGCCCTACAATGAGCAGTTCTTC. It yields the protein CASSYPSGRPYNEQFF.

This clone has a single count. This chain joins TRBV4-1 and TRBJ1-2, with 9 bases fitting TRBD1. V lost 1 base and J lost 8; bases outside the gene matches: 11. This CDR3 region has 16 residues. Looked up from germline, CDR1 is MGHRA and CDR2 is YSYEKL. The CDR3 DNA is TGCGCCAGCAGCCAAGCTAACCTACAGGGGGCGCAGGGCTACACCTTC. Translated, it gives CASSQANLQGAQGYTF.

The J gene is TRBJ2-2, the V gene TRBV4-2; no definite D call. The CDR3 runs to 14 residues. The germline V gene has CDR1 LGHNA and CDR2 YNFKEQ. V was pared by 0 bases and J by 9 bases, with 11 bases between. DNA for the CDR3: TGTGCCAGCAGCCAAGATCCAGGTTCGCGGGAGCTGTTTTTT. As protein: CASSQDPGSRELFF.